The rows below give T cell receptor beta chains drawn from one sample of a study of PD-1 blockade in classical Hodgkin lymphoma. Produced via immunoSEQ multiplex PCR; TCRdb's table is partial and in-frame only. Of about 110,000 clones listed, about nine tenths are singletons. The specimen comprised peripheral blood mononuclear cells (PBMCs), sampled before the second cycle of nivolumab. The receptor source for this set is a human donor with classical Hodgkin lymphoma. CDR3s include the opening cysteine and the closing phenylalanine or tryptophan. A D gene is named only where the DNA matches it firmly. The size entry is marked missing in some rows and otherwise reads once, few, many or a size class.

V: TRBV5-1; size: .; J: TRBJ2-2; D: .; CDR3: CASSLGPPMSAGELFF; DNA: TGCGCCAGCAGCTTGGGGCCCCCTATGAGCGCCGGGGAGCTGTTTTTT
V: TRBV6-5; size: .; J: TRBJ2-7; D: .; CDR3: CASSYEGGRGEQYF; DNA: TGTGCCAGCAGTTACGAGGGGGGGAGGGGAGAGCAGTACTTC
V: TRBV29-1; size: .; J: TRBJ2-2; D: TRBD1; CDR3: CSVPDRGLNTGELFF; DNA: TGCAGCGTCCCCGACAGGGGGCTGAACACCGGGGAGCTGTTTTTT
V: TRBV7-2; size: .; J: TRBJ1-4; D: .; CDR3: CASSLRRQANEKLFF; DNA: TGTGCCAGCAGCTTACGACGTCAGGCTAATGAAAAACTGTTTTTT
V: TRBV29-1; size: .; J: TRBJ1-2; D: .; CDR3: CSVDGYTF; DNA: TGCAGCGTAGATGGCTACACCTTC
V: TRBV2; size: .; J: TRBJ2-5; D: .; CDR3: CASSELGGGRETQYF; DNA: TGTGCCAGCAGTGAATTAGGGGGTGGGCGAGAGACCCAGTACTTC
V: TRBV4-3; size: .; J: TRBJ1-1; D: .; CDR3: CASSQGRTEAFF; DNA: TGCGCCAGCAGCCAAGGGAGGACTGAAGCTTTCTTT
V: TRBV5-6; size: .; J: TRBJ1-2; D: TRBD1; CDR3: CASSPRDRRGYGYTF; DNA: TGTGCCAGCAGTCCCCGGGACAGAAGGGGTTATGGCTACACCTTC
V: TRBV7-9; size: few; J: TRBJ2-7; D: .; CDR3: CASSSAEYEQYF; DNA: TGTGCCAGCAGTTCCGCGGAGTACGAGCAGTACTTC
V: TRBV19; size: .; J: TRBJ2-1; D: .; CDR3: CASSYGGTYNEQFF; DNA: TGTGCCAGTAGTTACGGCGGGACATACAATGAGCAGTTCTTC